These T cell receptor beta chains were read from a single sample in a study of T cell changes during pregnancy in multiple sclerosis. This table comes from immunoSEQ multiplex PCR, and its TCRdb copy is limited to in-frame clones, with some not included. This sample has approximately 88,000 clones, with almost 95% found just once. The material sequenced was peripheral blood, taken in the third trimester of pregnancy. The receptor source for this set is a female donor with multiple sclerosis, enrolled in a pregnancy study. Both conserved end residues are part of each CDR3. A D gene is named only where the DNA matches it firmly. Expanded clones get a size class; other rows say once, few or many, or leave the size out.

clone_size j_call d_call v_call cdr3_aa cdr3_nt
- TRBJ2-7 TRBD1 TRBV6-6 CASSLRDSQYF TGTGCCAGCAGCCTTCGGGACAGTCAGTACTTC
once TRBJ1-1 - TRBV29-1 CSVVTGNTEAFF TGCAGCGTTGTGACGGGGAACACTGAAGCTTTCTTT
- TRBJ1-4 - TRBV27 CASRRMGGPGEKLFF TGTGCCAGCAGACGAATGGGGGGACCAGGGGAAAAACTGTTTTTT
- TRBJ1-1 - TRBV27 CASSSRGARHQKAFF TGTGCCAGCAGTTCCCGGGGTGCCCGGCACCAAAAAGCTTTCTTT
- TRBJ1-2 - TRBV28 CASSLTGREGSYTF TGTGCCAGCAGTTTAACGGGCAGGGAGGGTAGCTACACCTTC
few TRBJ1-2 TRBD1 TRBV27 CASSPKTGQVYGYTF TGTGCCAGCAGTCCTAAAACGGGACAGGTTTATGGCTACACCTTC
- TRBJ2-5 - TRBV9 CASSVVWGGTQYF TGTGCCAGCAGCGTAGTTTGGGGCGGGACCCAGTACTTC
once TRBJ2-7 TRBD1 TRBV5-6 CASSLGGGTGSQYF TGTGCCAGCAGCTTGGGTGGGGGGACAGGGTCGCAGTACTTC
- TRBJ2-3 - TRBV15 CATSRVASPQYF TGTGCCACCAGCAGAGTCGCTAGCCCGCAGTATTTT
- TRBJ2-1 TRBD2 TRBV5-1 CASRQGLASYNEQFF TGCGCCAGCCGCCAAGGACTAGCCTCCTACAATGAGCAGTTCTTC
- TRBJ1-4 - TRBV6-1 CASSAGDANEKLFF TGTGCCAGCAGTGCGGGGGACGCTAATGAAAAACTGTTTTTT
- TRBJ2-1 TRBD2 TRBV7-2 CASSLGLLAGVYEQFF TGTGCCAGCAGCTTAGGGCTGCTAGCGGGAGTTTATGAGCAGTTCTTC
- TRBJ2-3 TRBD1 TRBV7-9 CASSKTGASDTQYF TGTGCCAGCAGCAAAACAGGGGCCTCAGATACGCAGTATTTT
once TRBJ2-2 TRBD2 TRBV7-9 CASRGLAVNTGELFF TGTGCCAGCAGGGGCCTAGCGGTGAACACCGGGGAGCTGTTTTTT
- TRBJ1-2 - TRBV15 CATSRDEGYYGYTF TGTGCCACCAGCAGAGATGAGGGCTACTATGGCTACACCTTC
- TRBJ1-1 TRBD1 TRBV6-5 CASSYISGGRAFF TGTGCCAGCAGTTACATATCAGGGGGTAGAGCTTTCTTT
- TRBJ2-3 TRBD2 TRBV7-9 CASRAPRGEEVRDTQYF TGTGCCAGCAGGGCTCCTCGGGGGGAGGAGGTGCGGGATACGCAGTATTTT
- TRBJ2-1 TRBD1 TRBV6-8 CASSSGQDGWINEQFF TGTGCCAGCAGCTCCGGACAGGATGGATGGATCAATGAGCAGTTCTTC
- TRBJ2-1 TRBD2 TRBV25-1 CASSQGLAGHPTYNEQFF TGTGCCAGCAGCCAGGGGCTAGCGGGACACCCTACCTACAATGAGCAGTTCTTC
- TRBJ1-1 TRBD1 TRBV5-1 CASSLPGQGNTEAFF TGCGCCAGCAGCCTCCCTGGACAGGGGAACACTGAAGCTTTCTTT
- TRBJ2-2 - TRBV11-3 CASSLPGHTGELFF TGTGCCAGCAGCCTCCCAGGGCACACCGGGGAGCTGTTTTTT
- TRBJ1-2 - TRBV2 CASRETEGGGYTF TGTGCCAGCAGGGAGACGGAGGGAGGCGGCTACACCTTC
- TRBJ1-5 - TRBV27 CASRRSGYGQPQHF TGTGCCAGCCGCAGGTCAGGTTACGGTCAGCCCCAGCATTTT
- TRBJ2-5 TRBD1 TRBV7-9 CASSLWNRGKETQYF TGTGCCAGCAGCTTGTGGAACAGGGGGAAAGAGACCCAGTACTTC
- TRBJ1-1 TRBD1 TRBV2 CASSLQGSLTEAFF TGTGCCAGCAGTCTACAGGGGAGCCTAACTGAAGCTTTCTTT
- TRBJ1-5 - TRBV2 CASSEWAHNQPQHF TGTGCCAGCAGTGAGTGGGCACACAATCAGCCCCAGCATTTT
- TRBJ2-2 - TRBV18 CASSPPLGVERGELFF TGTGCCAGCTCACCACCGCTGGGAGTTGAACGCGGGGAGCTGTTTTTT
- TRBJ1-3 - TRBV28 CASTQFGAIGNTIYF TGTGCCAGCACCCAATTCGGAGCCATCGGAAACACCATATATTTT
- TRBJ2-5 - TRBV12-5 CASGLHWDPGVETQYF TGTGCTAGTGGCCTACACTGGGACCCAGGGGTGGAGACCCAGTACTTC
- TRBJ2-5 - TRBV2 CASGVSLRGTQYF TGTGCCAGCGGAGTCTCCCTACGGGGGACCCAGTACTTC
- TRBJ2-1 TRBD2 TRBV15 CATSREGGSSYNEQFF TGTGCCACCAGCAGAGAAGGCGGGAGCTCCTACAATGAGCAGTTCTTC
- TRBJ2-1 - TRBV7-2 CASSLSGEPYNEQFF TGTGCCAGCAGCTTATCAGGGGAACCCTACAATGAGCAGTTCTTC
- TRBJ2-2 - TRBV11-3 CASSSATGSTGELFF TGTGCCAGCAGCTCCGCGACAGGTTCAACCGGGGAGCTGTTTTTT
- TRBJ2-5 - TRBV11-1 CASSLGTYQETQYF TGTGCCAGCAGCTTAGGGACTTATCAAGAGACCCAGTACTTC
- TRBJ2-3 TRBD2 TRBV13 CASQISGKDTQYF TGTGCCAGTCAGATTAGCGGGAAAGATACGCAGTATTTT
- TRBJ1-5 - TRBV28 CASSSPGNSNQPQHF TGTGCCAGCAGTTCCCCGGGGAATAGCAATCAGCCCCAGCATTTT
- TRBJ1-1 - TRBV6-6 CASTDPGVIEAFF TGTGCCAGCACCGACCCGGGGGTGATTGAAGCTTTCTTT
- TRBJ2-7 TRBD2 TRBV27 CASSLAAGGYEQYF TGTGCCAGCAGTTTAGCAGCGGGAGGCTACGAGCAGTACTTC
- TRBJ1-1 - TRBV6-5 CASSYTQLSTEAFF TGTGCCAGCAGTTACACACAGTTGAGCACTGAAGCTTTCTTT
- TRBJ2-2 - TRBV6-1 CASSEARTGELFF TGTGCCAGCAGTGAAGCGAGGACCGGGGAGCTGTTTTTT
- TRBJ1-1 TRBD1 TRBV6-4 CASSPTGGKFHTEAFF TGTGCCAGCAGTCCTACAGGGGGCAAATTTCACACTGAAGCTTTCTTT
- TRBJ2-7 - TRBV5-4 CASSSGVDYEQYF TGTGCCAGCAGTTCCGGGGTGGACTACGAGCAGTACTTC
- TRBJ2-3 TRBD1 TRBV4-2 CASSQDGAQGVSSDTQYF TGTGCCAGCAGCCAAGATGGGGCACAGGGGGTGTCTTCAGATACGCAGTATTTT
once TRBJ2-7 - TRBV5-4 CASSFPSAYEQYF TGTGCCAGCAGCTTCCCTAGCGCCTACGAGCAGTACTTC
- TRBJ2-3 - TRBV4-2 CASTGGLAATDTQYF TGTGCCAGCACGGGGGGCTTAGCGGCCACAGATACGCAGTATTTT
- TRBJ2-1 TRBD2 TRBV28 CASRGLAGGFEQFF TGTGCCAGCAGAGGACTAGCGGGAGGCTTTGAGCAGTTCTTC
once TRBJ1-1 - TRBV9 CASSAGNMAFF TGTGCCAGCAGCGCGGGAAACATGGCTTTCTTT
- TRBJ2-1 - TRBV20-1 CSARNREQFF TGCAGTGCTAGGAACAGGGAGCAGTTCTTC
- TRBJ2-7 TRBD1 TRBV7-2 CASSYQSGTGGREQYF TGTGCCAGCAGCTATCAATCCGGGACAGGGGGTAGGGAGCAGTACTTC
- TRBJ1-1 - TRBV30 CAWSVLGRNTEAFF TGTGCCTGGAGTGTACTGGGCAGGAACACTGAAGCTTTCTTT
- TRBJ2-3 TRBD2 TRBV5-1 CASSLDGRGNTDTQYF TGCGCCAGCAGCTTGGACGGGCGGGGGAACACAGATACGCAGTATTTT
- TRBJ1-5 - TRBV28 CASSFLGGDQPQHF TGTGCCAGCAGTTTCCTAGGGGGGGATCAGCCCCAGCATTTT
- TRBJ2-2 TRBD1 TRBV19 CASSPGQGSGELFF TGTGCCAGTAGTCCCGGACAGGGCTCCGGGGAGCTGTTTTTT
- TRBJ2-1 TRBD2 TRBV27 CASSLAGDPNEQFF TGTGCCAGCAGTTTAGCGGGAGACCCCAATGAGCAGTTCTTC
- TRBJ2-6 TRBD2 TRBV7-3 CASSLERGSSGANVLTF TGTGCCAGCAGCTTAGAGCGGGGAAGCTCTGGGGCCAACGTCCTGACTTTC
- TRBJ2-2 TRBD1 TRBV7-9 CASSPPGQGSRELFF TGTGCCAGCAGCCCGCCGGGACAGGGGTCCCGGGAGCTGTTTTTT
- TRBJ2-5 TRBD2 TRBV29-1 CSAGTSQETQYF TGCAGCGCTGGGACTAGCCAAGAGACCCAGTACTTC
- TRBJ2-7 - TRBV7-8 CASSLEFGSPYEQYF TGTGCCAGCAGCTTAGAGTTCGGGAGTCCGTACGAGCAGTACTTC
- TRBJ2-3 TRBD1 TRBV30 CAWRGQGQDTQYF TGTGCCTGGAGAGGACAGGGCCAAGATACGCAGTATTTT
- TRBJ1-2 - TRBV11-2 CASSLKDNYGYTF TGTGCCAGCAGCCTAAAAGATAACTATGGCTACACCTTC